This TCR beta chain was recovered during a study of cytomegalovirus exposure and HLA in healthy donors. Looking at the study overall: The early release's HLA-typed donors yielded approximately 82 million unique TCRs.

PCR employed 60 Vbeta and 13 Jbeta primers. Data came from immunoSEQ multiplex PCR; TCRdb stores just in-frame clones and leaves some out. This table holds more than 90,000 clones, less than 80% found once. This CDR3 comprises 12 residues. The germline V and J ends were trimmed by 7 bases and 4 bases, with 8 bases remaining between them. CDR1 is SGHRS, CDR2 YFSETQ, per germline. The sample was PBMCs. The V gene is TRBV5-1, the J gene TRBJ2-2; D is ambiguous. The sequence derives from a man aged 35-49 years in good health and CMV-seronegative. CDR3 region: CASRIATGELFF. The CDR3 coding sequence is TGCGCCAGCCGTATAGCCACCGGGGAGCTGTTTTTT.